The present entry profiles one T cell receptor beta chain with its context. The antigen is not known. Germline V lookup: CDR1 MNHEY, CDR2 SVGAGI. The CDR3 consists of 14 residues. V trimming: 8 bases; J trimming: 7 bases; junction bases outside the gene matches: 9. The data belong to a study of graft-versus-host responses after intestinal transplantation. The method was immunoSEQ multiplex PCR; TCRdb's version includes in-frame clones alone and lacks a portion of them. The table has about 59,000 clones, 94% seen once. The receptor was derived from a human donor who was the organ donor for an intestinal transplant. This rearrangement joins TRBV6-5 to TRBJ2-1, with TRBD2 identical over 9 bases. The specimen was unstimulated CD4+ T cells sorted from spleen or lymph node cells, collected before transplant. CDR3 in DNA: TGTGCCAGCGGTAGAGTAGCGGGGGATAATGAGCAGTTCTTC. Protein product: CASGRVAGDNEQFF.